A selection of T cell receptor beta chains follows, all from one sample in a study of cytomegalovirus exposure and HLA in healthy donors. Clones were read by immunoSEQ multiplex PCR, and TCRdb kept only the in-frame ones, dropping some. The data contain approximately 88,000 clones, roughly 84% of them seen just once; the ten biggest clones take up 9% to 13%. The sample taken for sequencing was PBMCs. The receptors here all came from a woman aged 18-29 years in good health and CMV-seropositive. CDR3s include the opening cysteine and the closing phenylalanine or tryptophan. A D gene is named only where the DNA matches it firmly. Only part of the rows carry a size: once, few, many, or a class if the clone is expanded.

TRBD2 | TRBJ2-4 | TRBV4-1 | . | CASSQDGTSGGIGAKNIQYF | TGCGCCAGCAGCCAGGATGGGACTAGCGGGGGGATCGGGGCCAAAAACATTCAGTACTTC
TRBD1 | TRBJ1-2 | TRBV27 | . | CASSLSTGGAYGYTF | TGTGCCAGCAGTTTATCGACAGGGGGCGCCTATGGCTACACCTTC
. | TRBJ1-1 | TRBV9 | . | CASSVGGDGLNTEAFF | TGTGCCAGCAGCGTAGGGGGGGACGGGTTGAACACTGAAGCTTTCTTT
TRBD1 | TRBJ2-5 | TRBV9 | . | CASSVEGGQGVLETQYF | TGTGCCAGCAGCGTAGAGGGGGGACAGGGGGTTTTAGAGACCCAGTACTTC
. | TRBJ2-5 | TRBV7-6 | . | CASSLFSGGQETQYF | TGTGCCAGCAGCTTATTTAGCGGAGGACAAGAGACCCAGTACTTC
TRBD1 | TRBJ1-1 | TRBV28 | few | CASSSTTGAHMNTEAFF | TGTGCCAGCAGCTCTACGACAGGGGCGCACATGAACACTGAAGCTTTCTTT
TRBD1 | TRBJ1-4 | TRBV15 | . | CATSIGGRGLEGEKLFF | TGTGCCACCAGCATCGGGGGCAGGGGGCTCGAAGGTGAAAAACTGTTTTTT
TRBD1 | TRBJ1-3 | TRBV5-3 | . | CARSRHSQGDTIYF | TGTGCCAGAAGCCGCCACAGTCAGGGGGACACCATATATTTT
. | TRBJ1-3 | TRBV7-8 | . | CASTLGPNSGNTIYF | TGTGCCAGCACCCTGGGCCCAAACTCTGGAAACACCATATATTTT
. | TRBJ1-4 | TRBV5-1 | . | CASSLTGTNEKLFF | TGCGCCAGCAGCTTGACGGGAACTAATGAAAAACTGTTTTTT
. | TRBJ1-4 | TRBV6-1 | once | CASSELWGANEKLFF | TGTGCCAGCAGTGAACTGTGGGGAGCTAATGAAAAACTGTTTTTT